This entry features one TCR beta chain sequence. The antigen remains unidentified. The data stem from a study of T cells after yellow fever vaccination. Whole-study findings and limits: Post-booster repertoires contained most primary-vaccination clones again (approximately 97% CD4, about 90% CD8). The secondary response showed a weaker magnitude and a faster peak, day 5 versus 15. Just a small share of clonotypes turned up in the CD4 compartment as well as the CD8 compartment.

TCRdb recomputed calls from the 5' RACE reads with MiXCR, one row per CDR3 protein. The sample records some 400,000 distinct CDR3 sequences, around 20% being singletons. This CDR3 comprises 15 residues. The germline V gene has CDR1 DFQATT and CDR2 SNEGSKA (reference sequence). Trimming removed 6 bases from V and 3 bases from J, with 21 bases in between. The origin of this receptor is a man younger than 30 who received the YFV17D yellow fever vaccine. The specimen comprised PBMCs, sampled before the yellow fever booster vaccination. The gene calls are TRBV20-1 and TRBJ2-7; a weak D match, TRBD2 (6 bases). CDR3 bases: TGCAGTGCGTACGGGGGACTGAAAGATGTCTACGAGCAGTACTTC. Protein product: CSAYGGLKDVYEQYF.